Below, 5 T cell receptor beta chains from the same sample are listed, as sequenced in a study of blood T cell repertoires in COVID-19. This table comes from immunoSEQ multiplex PCR, and its TCRdb copy is limited to in-frame clones, with some not included. Altogether about 190,000 clones are present, roughly four fifths being singletons, with the ten largest covering 9.5% to 15%. The sequenced sample consisted of peripheral blood. These receptors came from a woman aged 45-65 years with acute or convalescent COVID-19.

The chain employs TRBV9 and TRBJ2-2; 7 bases line up with TRBD1. The germline V gene has CDR1 SGDLS and CDR2 YYNGEE. Losses at the gene ends were 7 bases for V and 1 base for J; bases not matched to a gene: 1. The CDR3 spans 13 residues. CDR3 DNA: TGTGCCAGCCGGACAGGGAACACCGGGGAGCTGTTTTTT. It codes for CASRTGNTGELFF.

The chain combines TRBV19 with TRBJ2-1; 7 bases match TRBD2. The CDR3 loop spans 15 amino acids. Trimming took 3 bases from V and 7 from J; bases not matched to a gene: 9. Germline V gene sequence: CDR1 LNHDA, CDR2 SQIVND (reference sequence). The CDR3 here is CASSIGLGWGNEQFF. DNA for the CDR3: TGTGCCAGTAGTATCGGACTAGGGTGGGGAAATGAGCAGTTCTTC.

The rearrangement links TRBV11-3 to TRBJ2-1, with 8 bases that match TRBD2. This CDR3 contains 15 residues. Per germline, CDR1 SGHNT and CDR2 YENEEA. Trimming removed 5 bases from V and 2 bases from J; junction bases left unmatched: 5. Here the CDR3 DNA reads TGTGCCAGCAGCCCCACTAGCGGTCCCTACAATGAGCAGTTCTTC. It yields the protein CASSPTSGPYNEQFF.

This chain connects TRBV18 to TRBJ1-3, with TRBD1 as a possible D gene (5 bases). The V gene's germline CDR1 is KGHSH and CDR2 LQKENI. The CDR3 length is 15 residues. Trimming pared 3 bases from V and 0 bases from J, leaving 9 bases between. The CDR3 loop is CASSPLDSSGNTIYF. CDR3 nucleotides: TGTGCCAGCTCACCTCTTGACAGCTCTGGAAACACCATATATTTT.

Ten or more counts support this clone. This rearrangement joins TRBV28 to TRBJ2-7; 8 bases line up with TRBD2. V lost 6 bases and J lost 5; bases outside the gene matches: 12. CDR1 MDHEN and CDR2 SYDVKM come from the germline V gene. The CDR3 runs 15 residues. DNA of the CDR3: TGTGCCAGCAGGACTTCAGCGGGAGAAGCGGACGAGCAGTACTTC. This translates into CASRTSAGEADEQYF.